This TCR beta chain was documented in a study of T cell responses to AZD1222 COVID-19 vaccine. A note on this clone: Its antigen remains unknown.

In germline, CDR1 is KGHDR, CDR2 SFDVKD. Trimming shortened V by 3 bases and J by 6 bases, and 11 bases separated the two germline ends. The CDR3 is 13 amino acids. General observations from the study: There were mostly white British donors and more females than males, and clonal diversity was possibly underestimated. Compared with day 0, the breadth and depth of the Spike-specific TCR repertoire rose significantly after two doses of AZD1222. The study found vaccine-associated CD4 TCRs spanning spike, dominant at 160-218 and 743-854.

The protocol was immunoSEQ multiplex PCR, while the TCRdb copy is restricted to in-frame clones and leaves out a portion. There are roughly 120,000 clones in the sample; 80% to 95% occur only once, and approximately 8% lies in the top ten. The material was peripheral blood, obtained 28 days after the second AZD1222 dose. The TCR comes from an adult who received the AZD1222 COVID-19 vaccine. The chain recombines TRBV24-1 with TRBJ2-7; D unresolved. CDR3 in DNA: TGTGCCACCAGTGATCTTCGCAGTGGCGAGCAGTACTTC. Translated: CATSDLRSGEQYF.